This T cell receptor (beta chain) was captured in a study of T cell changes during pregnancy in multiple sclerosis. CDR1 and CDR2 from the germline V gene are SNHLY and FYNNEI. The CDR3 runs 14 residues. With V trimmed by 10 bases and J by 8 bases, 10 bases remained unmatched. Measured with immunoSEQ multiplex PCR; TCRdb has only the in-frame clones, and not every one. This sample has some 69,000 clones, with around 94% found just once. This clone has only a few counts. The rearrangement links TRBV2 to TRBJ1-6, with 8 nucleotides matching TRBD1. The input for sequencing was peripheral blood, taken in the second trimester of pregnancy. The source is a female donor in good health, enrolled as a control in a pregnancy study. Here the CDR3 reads CANSRDRFDSPLHF. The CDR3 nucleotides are TGTGCCAATAGTAGGGACAGGTTCGATTCACCCCTCCACTTT.